Following are 32 T cell receptor beta chains from one sample sequenced in a study of T cells after yellow fever vaccination. TCRdb redid the calling of the 5' RACE reads with MiXCR, one entry per CDR3 protein. The sample lists hundreds of thousands of distinct CDR3 sequences; 10% to 15% were seen once. Material: PBMCs, obtained on the day of the yellow fever booster vaccination. The receptors originated from a man aged 30-40 years who received the YFV17D yellow fever vaccine.

This clonotype showed up many times. V is TRBV20-1 and J is TRBJ1-1; 8 nucleotides match TRBD1. From germline, CDR1 is DFQATT and CDR2 SNEGSKA (reference sequence). The CDR3 contains 12 residues. The V and J ends lost 6 bases and 4 bases, in that order; junction bases with no gene match: 4. The CDR3, as DNA: TGCAGTGCGCTACAGGGGGGCACTGAAGCTTTCTTT. This encodes CSALQGGTEAFF.

The chain employs TRBV27 and TRBJ2-1; 8 bases align to TRBD1. The CDR3 is 13 amino acids. V shed 6 bases and J 9 bases; nucleotides not matched to a gene: 7. Germline V CDR1 and CDR2: MNHEY, SMNVEV (reference sequence). CDR3 DNA sequence: TGTGCCAGCAGGGACTTTACAGGGGGTGAGCAGTTCTTC. Protein sequence: CASRDFTGGEQFF.

In this sample, this clonotype turned up a few times. CDR3 sequence reads: CASREGLAGEREQFF. The CDR3 nucleotides read TGTGCCAGCAGGGAAGGACTAGCGGGAGAGCGTGAGCAGTTCTTC. The chain employs TRBV28 and TRBJ2-1; 13 bases map to TRBD2. The CDR3 is made up of 15 amino acids. From germline, CDR1 is MDHEN and CDR2 SYDVKM. Unmatched junction bases numbered 8, after V lost 6 bases and J lost 9 bases.

V is TRBV5-1 and J is TRBJ2-3, with 9 bases identical to TRBD2. The CDR3 is 16 amino acids. Germline V CDR1 and CDR2: SGHRS, YFSETQ. V lost 1 base, J lost 4 bases, and 7 bases stayed unmatched. The CDR3 is CASSLPSGIIADTQYF. The CDR3 DNA reads TGCGCCAGCAGCTTGCCTAGCGGGATAATCGCAGATACGCAGTATTTT.

The chain is built from TRBV11-2 and TRBJ2-7; D perhaps matches TRBD2 (5 bases). The V end was cut by 6 bases, the J end by 6 bases, with 12 bases between. Germline V gives CDR1 SGHAT, CDR2 FQNNGV. The CDR3 loop spans 12 amino acids. In DNA, the CDR3 is TGTGCCAGCAGTCAAGTCCGGGGCGAGCAGTACTTC. Translating it yields CASSQVRGEQYF. The full variable domain, completed using reference TRBV11-2 and TRBJ2-7, is EAGVAQSPRYKIIEKRQSVAFWCNPISGHATLYWYQQILGQGPKLLIQFQNNGVVDDSQLPKDRFSAERLKGVDSTLKIQPAKLEDSAVYLCASSQVRGEQYFGPGTRLTVT.

The chain has TRBV20-1 and TRBJ2-1; 10 bases map to TRBD2. CDR3 size: 14 residues. J gave up 10 bases and V 5 bases, and 11 bases lay outside the gene matches. Germline lookup yields CDR1 DFQATT and CDR2 SNEGSKA (reference sequence). The CDR3 is CSALTSGYWGEQFF. CDR3 DNA: TGCAGTGCTTTGACTAGCGGGTACTGGGGGGAGCAGTTCTTC.

This clonotype was detected a few times. The chain employs TRBV7-2 and TRBJ2-2; TRBD2 might be the D (6 bases). Germline V gives CDR1 SGHTA, CDR2 FQGNSA. CDR3 length: 14 residues. Between the trimmed V and J ends, which lost 1 base and 6 bases, there was a span of 9 bases. The CDR3 protein is CASSLVPGAGELFF. For the CDR3, the DNA is TGTGCCAGCAGCTTAGTTCCGGGAGCCGGGGAGCTGTTTTTT.

This clonotype appeared many times. The genes are TRBV6-2 or TRBV6-3 and TRBJ2-6; weak D call: TRBD1 (6 bases). Trimming removed 7 bases from V and 0 bases from J, with 25 bases in between. Germline CDR1 MNHEY, CDR2 SVGEGT. The CDR3 extends over 20 amino acids. The CDR3 protein is CASKHEGTLPPVSGANVLTF. CDR3 DNA: TGTGCCAGCAAACACGAGGGGACACTCCCACCTGTCTCTGGGGCCAACGTCCTGACTTTC.

This clonotype was seen many times. This chain uses TRBV4-2 with TRBJ2-7; 7 nucleotides match TRBD2. The CDR3 consists of 15 residues. Germline CDR1 and CDR2: LGHNA and YNFKEQ. V shed 3 bases, J shed 0 bases, and the junction held 5 bases outside the gene matches. CDR3 sequence reads: CASSHGSGPSYEQYF. CDR3 DNA sequence: TGTGCCAGCAGCCACGGTAGCGGGCCCTCCTACGAGCAGTACTTC.

This clonotype was observed at least ten times. This rearrangement joins TRBV3-1 to TRBJ2-7; weak D call: TRBD1 (5 bases). The V gene lost 5 bases and the J gene lost 8 bases, with 16 bases spanning the gap. Germline V gives CDR1 LGHDT, CDR2 YNNKEL (reference sequence). CDR3 length equals 13 residues. This CDR3 reads CASSGVSQAKQYF. The CDR3 bases are TGTGCCAGCAGCGGGGTCTCACAGGCCAAGCAGTACTTC.

This clonotype was counted a few times. This sequence joins TRBV12-3 or TRBV12-4 and TRBJ2-2; D unresolved. CDR3 length: 11 amino acids. The germline V and J ends were trimmed by 1 base and 7 bases, with 1 base remaining between them. DNA of the CDR3: TGTGCCAGCAGTTTAGACGGGGAGCTGTTTTTT. This translates into CASSLDGELFF.

The V gene is TRBV7-8, the J gene TRBJ2-7; TRBD2 matches 10 bases. After removal of 5 bases from V and 2 bases from J, the junction contained 9 bases not matched to a gene. This CDR3 comprises 16 residues. Germline values: CDR1 SGHVS, CDR2 FQNEAQ. CDR3 loop: CASSPVGLAETYEQYF. The CDR3 nucleotides are TGTGCCAGCAGCCCCGTCGGACTAGCGGAGACCTACGAGCAGTACTTC. Together with reference TRBV7-8 and TRBJ2-7, the CDR3 gives the full variable domain: GAGVSQSPRYKVAKRGQDVALRCDPISGHVSLFWYQQALGQGPEFLTYFQNEAQLDKSGLPSDRFFAERPEGSVSTLKIQRTQQEDSAVYLCASSPVGLAETYEQYFGPGTRLTVT.

This sequence joins TRBV20-1 and TRBJ1-5, with D possibly being TRBD1 (5 bases). Germline CDR1 is DFQATT and CDR2 is SNEGSKA (reference sequence). The V end was cut by 3 bases, the J end by 1 base, with 7 bases between. This CDR3 spans 13 amino acids. The CDR3 DNA sequence: TGCAGTGCTAGGAGGACAAGCAATCAGCCCCAGCATTTT. It translates to CSARRTSNQPQHF.

This clonotype was counted only a few times. V is TRBV20-1 and J is TRBJ2-1; 12 nucleotides align to TRBD2. CDR3 length: 15 residues. Germline V gene sequence: CDR1 DFQATT, CDR2 SNEGSKA (reference sequence). Trimming removed 6 bases from V and 2 bases from J; junction bases left unmatched: 5. CDR3 loop: CSAAGLAGTYNEQFF. The CDR3 DNA follows: TGCAGTGCCGCGGGACTAGCGGGTACCTACAATGAGCAGTTCTTC.

This clonotype was counted ten times or more. This chain links TRBV6-2 or TRBV6-3 with TRBJ2-1; 14 nucleotides agree with TRBD2. CDR3 size: 21 residues. After removal of 0 bases from V and 0 bases from J, the junction contained 10 bases not matched to a gene. Germline V lookup: CDR1 MNHEY, CDR2 SVGEGT. In DNA form, the CDR3 reads TGTGCCAGCAGTTACTCGATCGGACTAGCGGGAGGTCCCAGCTCCTACAATGAGCAGTTCTTC. Translating gives CASSYSIGLAGGPSSYNEQFF.

V usage is TRBV20-1 and J usage is TRBJ2-1; a possible D gene is TRBD2 (6 bases). The CDR3 is made up of 14 amino acids. The V and J ends lost 5 bases and 2 bases respectively, with 13 bases between them. Per germline, CDR1 DFQATT and CDR2 SNEGSKA (reference sequence). Written as DNA, the CDR3 is TGCAGTGCTCCCGGGACTGGCCCCTACAATGAGCAGTTCTTC. Its protein is CSAPGTGPYNEQFF.

In this sample, this clonotype turned up once. This chain joins TRBV20-1 and TRBJ1-2, with D unresolved. The CDR3 runs 12 residues. Deletions cut 5 bases from V and 4 bases from J, with 11 bases between. The germline CDR1 and CDR2 sequences are DFQATT and SNEGSKA (reference sequence). CDR3 in DNA: TGCAGTGCTCCAGATGAGGGCTATGGCTACACCTTC. It is translated as CSAPDEGYGYTF.

The chain links TRBV18 to TRBJ2-7; 10 nucleotides align to TRBD2. This CDR3 region has 15 residues. Germline loops: CDR1 KGHSH, CDR2 LQKENI. The ends lost 3 bases at V and 5 bases at J; junction bases unmatched: 7. The CDR3 sequence is CASSPTIAGGHEQYF. In nucleotides, the CDR3 is TGTGCCAGCTCACCGACTATAGCGGGAGGACACGAGCAGTACTTC.

V and J are TRBV20-1 and TRBJ2-7; D is ambiguous. Looked up from germline, CDR1 is DFQATT and CDR2 is SNEGSKA (reference sequence). Trimming pared 6 bases from V and 9 bases from J, leaving 15 bases between. The CDR3 runs 11 residues. This chain's CDR3 is CSASHPSGQYF. The CDR3 DNA is TGCAGTGCCTCCCACCCTTCGGGGCAGTACTTC.

This clonotype was counted between two and nine times. The gene calls are TRBV6-5 and TRBJ2-1, with D unresolved. V was shortened by 0 bases and J by 8 bases, with 11 bases between the two germline ends. This CDR3 spans 14 amino acids. CDR1 is MNHEY and CDR2 is SVGAGI in the germline V gene. CDR3 loop: CASSYSGPGDEQFF. As DNA, the CDR3 is TGTGCCAGCAGTTACTCCGGTCCCGGCGATGAGCAGTTCTTC.

At least ten counts were recorded for this clonotype. V and J are TRBV28 and TRBJ2-5; D perhaps matches TRBD2 (5 bases). The CDR3 covers 15 residues. Trimming cost V 3 bases and J 2 bases, with 13 bases left between them. Germline V gene data show CDR1 as MDHEN and CDR2 as SYDVKM. CDR3 sequence reads: CASSFPGSGQETQYF. The CDR3 DNA sequence: TGTGCCAGCAGTTTTCCGGGGTCGGGTCAAGAGACCCAGTACTTC. Based on the CDR3 plus reference TRBV28 and TRBJ2-5, the full variable domain is DVKVTQSSRYLVKRTGEKVFLECVQDMDHENMFWYRQDPGLGLRLIYFSYDVKMKEKGDIPEGYSVSREKKERFSLILESASTNQTSMYLCASSFPGSGQETQYFGPGTRLLVL.

The V gene is TRBV12-3 or TRBV12-4, the J gene TRBJ1-2, with a weak D call TRBD1 (5 bases). Trimming shortened V by 7 bases and J by 9 bases, and 15 bases separated the two germline ends. The CDR3 runs to 12 residues. CDR3 in amino acids: CASTTGTSSYTF. The CDR3, as DNA: TGTGCCAGCACCACCGGGACTTCAAGCTACACCTTC.

This clonotype was counted only a few times. V gene TRBV7-8 combines with J gene TRBJ2-2; TRBD2 agrees at 10 bases. This CDR3 region has 18 residues. The V gene end was trimmed by 3 bases and the J gene end by 5 bases; junction bases not matched to a gene: 12. Germline CDR1 and CDR2: SGHVS and FQNEAQ. The CDR3 protein is CASSFQPRASGRTGELFF. The CDR3, as DNA: TGTGCCAGCAGCTTCCAACCCCGGGCTAGCGGGAGAACCGGGGAGCTGTTTTTT.

This clonotype came up a few times. The chain combines TRBV3-1 with TRBJ2-7, with TRBD2 as a possible D gene (6 bases). The V and J ends lost 0 bases and 3 bases respectively, with 12 bases between them. The CDR3 covers 15 residues. The germline V gene has CDR1 LGHDT and CDR2 YNNKEL (reference sequence). The CDR3 sequence is CASSQDFGRDYEQYF. The CDR3 region has the DNA TGTGCCAGCAGCCAAGATTTTGGGCGGGACTACGAGCAGTACTTC.

This clonotype has a single count. It is likely a read error, because the conserved phenylalanine at the end of the CDR3 is missing. The chain recombines TRBV12-3 or TRBV12-4 with TRBJ2-7; D possibly uses TRBD1 or TRBD2 (5 bases each). V was pared by 6 bases and J by 3 bases, with 18 bases between. CDR3 length equals 15 residues. The DNA for the CDR3 is TGTGCCAGCAGCCCAAATGGGGCGGGTAGCTACGAGCAGTACCTC. Its protein product is CASSPNGAGSYEQYL.

The chain links TRBV2 to TRBJ2-7; the match to TRBD1 covers 9 bases. Germline trimming cut 7 bases from V and 3 bases from J; bases unmatched to any gene: 7. This CDR3 comprises 14 residues. Germline CDR1 SNHLY, CDR2 FYNNEI. CDR3 sequence (DNA): TGTGCCAGCACTGAGGGACAGGGTAACTACGAGCAGTACTTC. This gives the protein CASTEGQGNYEQYF.

The V gene is TRBV5-4, the J gene TRBJ2-1; tentative D call: TRBD1 (7 bases). Looked up from germline, CDR1 is SGHNT and CDR2 is YYREEE (reference sequence). The CDR3 length is 15 residues. The germline V and J ends were trimmed by 6 bases and 5 bases, with 18 bases remaining between them. The CDR3 sequence: CASTSAGGLNNEQFF. CDR3 in DNA: TGTGCCAGCACCTCCGCAGGGGGGCTGAACAATGAGCAGTTCTTC.

In this sample, this clonotype turned up a few times. The chain employs TRBV6-6 and TRBJ1-2, with D perhaps matching TRBD1 (5 bases). The CDR3 has 12 amino acids. Between the trimmed V and J ends, which lost 3 bases and 6 bases, there was a span of 8 bases. Germline values: CDR1 MNHNY, CDR2 SVGAGI (reference sequence). The CDR3 region has the DNA TGTGCCAGCAGTTATGGCAGGGATGGCTACACCTTC. Its protein is CASSYGRDGYTF.

This clonotype was detected a few times. This sequence joins TRBV5-1 and TRBJ2-3; 8 bases are a match to TRBD2. Looked up from germline, CDR1 is SGHRS and CDR2 is YFSETQ. This CDR3 is 17 amino acids long. The trim removed 4 bases at V and 2 bases at J, leaving 12 bases unmatched. CDR3 coding DNA: TGCGCCAGCAGCCGGCGGGGGGTGCGGGAGAACACAGATACGCAGTATTTT. Translating it yields CASSRRGVRENTDTQYF.

CDR3 nucleotides: TGCAGTGCTCCCGAGACAGGGCGGGAGACCCAGTACTTC. Translation gives CSAPETGRETQYF. The rearrangement joins TRBV20-1 to TRBJ2-5; 7 bases agree with TRBD1. J gave up 5 bases and V 5 bases, and 8 bases lay outside the gene matches. The V gene's germline CDR1 is DFQATT and CDR2 SNEGSKA (reference sequence). This CDR3 contains 13 residues.

The chain uses TRBV6-5 and TRBJ2-4, with D uncertain. The CDR3 runs to 17 residues. V was clipped by 0 bases and J by 0 bases, with 12 bases between them. CDR1 and CDR2 (germline): MNHEY, SVGAGI. DNA of the CDR3: TGTGCCAGCAGTTACTCAGCAGCGAGTTTAGCCAAAAACATTCAGTACTTC. As protein: CASSYSAASLAKNIQYF.

The genes are TRBV5-6 and TRBJ1-2, with TRBD1 matching over 9 bases. This CDR3 region has 17 residues. Germline trimming cut 2 bases from V and 4 bases from J; bases unmatched to any gene: 12. Germline V gives CDR1 SGHDT, CDR2 YYEEEE. DNA for the CDR3: TGTGCCAGCAGCTTCCGGGACAGGGTCGAATTGGGCTATGGCTACACCTTC. This gives the protein CASSFRDRVELGYGYTF.